These 5 T cell receptor beta chains were sequenced from one sample in a study of blood T cells in healthy people across ages. Together with a sample-barcoded 5' primer, a J-beta primer mix was included in a second PCR lasting roughly 7 to 11 cycles. TCRdb fed the 5' RACE reads into MiXCR, producing one record per CDR3 protein. The sample shows 1.8 million or so distinct CDR3 sequences, about two fifths of them seen only once. The sample comprised blood. Source of these receptors: a human donor in good health.

The rearrangement joins TRBV20-1 to TRBJ1-4; TRBD1 agrees at 10 bases. This CDR3 is built from 15 residues. Per the germline V gene, CDR1 is DFQATT and CDR2 is SNEGSKA (reference sequence). V lost 0 bases and J lost 5; bases outside the gene matches: 3. The CDR3 nucleotides read TGCAGTGCTAGAGACCCGACAGGGGGCAATGAAAAACTGTTTTTT. It translates to CSARDPTGGNEKLFF.

The chain is built from TRBV5-1 and TRBJ2-7; D might be TRBD2 (5 bases). Germline CDR1 reads SGHRS; CDR2 reads YFSETQ. The CDR3 is 13 residues long. Between the trimmed V and J ends, which lost 3 bases and 2 bases, there was a span of 9 bases. DNA for the CDR3: TGCGCCAGCAGCTCGCTCGGGACCTACGAGCAGTACTTC. As protein: CASSSLGTYEQYF.

V usage is TRBV6-2 or TRBV6-3 and J usage is TRBJ2-3, with D hard to call. In germline, CDR1 is MNHEY, CDR2 SVGEGT. V lost 4 bases to trimming and J lost 3 bases, with 23 bases between them. This CDR3 has 18 amino acids. The DNA for the CDR3 is TGTGCCAGCAGTTCCCCCTTAATTAAGGTCGCAGAGACAGATACGCAGTATTTT. Residues: CASSSPLIKVAETDTQYF.

The chain has TRBV11-1 and TRBJ2-7; D is unclear. V lost 5 bases and J lost 1, with 15 bases in between. This CDR3 region has 15 residues. CDR1 SGHAT and CDR2 FQDESV come from the germline V gene (reference sequence). The CDR3 bases are TGTGCCAGCAGCCGAGCAGAATTAGAGTCCTACGAGCAGTACTTC. It codes for CASSRAELESYEQYF.

The J gene is TRBJ2-3, the V gene TRBV5-4; TRBD2 might be the D (5 bases). Between the trimmed V and J ends, which lost 4 bases and 6 bases, there was a span of 15 bases. The CDR3 spans 14 residues. Germline CDR1 is SGHNT and CDR2 is YYREEE (reference sequence). The DNA for the CDR3 is TGTGCCAGCAGCCCGGGATCCCTCGGGGATACGCAGTATTTT. It encodes CASSPGSLGDTQYF.